Shown below are 15 T cell receptor beta chains from a single sample sequenced in a study of T cell clones after liver transplantation. Sequencing used immunoSEQ multiplex PCR; TCRdb keeps in-frame clones, though not all of them. This table holds 60,000 or so clones, roughly 70% found once. This specimen consisted of CD4+ T cells from blood, obtained at the 22-month timepoint. The receptors come from a human patient who received a liver transplant. Some T cells may possibly be graft donor cells.

The gene calls are TRBV28 and TRBJ2-3; TRBD2 agrees at 7 bases. With 5 bases clipped from V and 1 base from J, the junction kept 9 bases outside the gene matches. From germline, CDR1 is MDHEN and CDR2 SYDVKM. This CDR3 has 16 residues. CDR3 sequence: CASSPPSGVGTDTQYF. CDR3 DNA: TGTGCCAGCAGTCCCCCCAGCGGGGTAGGCACAGATACGCAGTATTTT.

The chain recombines TRBV7-9 with TRBJ2-3, with D hard to call. Germline values: CDR1 SEHNR, CDR2 FQNEAQ (reference sequence). V dropped 0 bases and J dropped 2 bases, with 6 bases sitting between them. The CDR3 spans 14 residues. The CDR3, as DNA: TGTGCCAGCAGCTTAGCGATCTCCACAGATACGCAGTATTTT. This gives the protein CASSLAISTDTQYF. Full variable domain (missing parts from reference TRBV7-9 and TRBJ2-3): DTGVSQNPRHKITKRGQNVTFRCDPISEHNRLYWYRQTLGQGPEFLTYFQNEAQLEKSRLLSDRFSAERPKGSFSTLEIQRTEQGDSAMYLCASSLAISTDTQYFGPGTRLTVL.

V gene TRBV4-1 combines with J gene TRBJ1-5; 7 bases map to TRBD1. CDR3 length: 14 residues. With V trimmed by 3 bases and J by 7 bases, 6 bases remained unmatched. The germline gives CDR1 MGHRA, CDR2 YSYEKL. CDR3: CASSQSNRGQPQHF. In nucleotides, the CDR3 is TGCGCCAGCAGCCAGAGTAACAGGGGCCAGCCCCAGCATTTT.

By share, this clone counts as medium-sized. The rearrangement uses TRBV30 and TRBJ1-6; D is unresolved. Looked up from germline, CDR1 is GTSNPN and CDR2 is SVGIG (reference sequence). This CDR3 spans 15 amino acids. Deletions cut 4 bases from V and 9 bases from J, with 19 bases between. In DNA form, the CDR3 reads TGTGCCTGGATCCCCAGCGGGGAGAGCGGTTCACCCCTCCACTTT. It translates to CAWIPSGESGSPLHF. The full variable domain, rest sourced from reference TRBV30 and TRBJ1-6, is SQTIHQWPATLVQPVGSPLSLECTVEGTSNPNLYWYRQAAGRGLQLLFYSVGIGQISSEVPQNLSASRPQDRQFILSSKKLLLSDSGFYLCAWIPSGESGSPLHFGNGTRLTVT.

V and J are TRBV18 and TRBJ2-7, with 7 bases aligning to TRBD1. The CDR3 spans 13 residues. Germline loops: CDR1 KGHSH, CDR2 LQKENI. After removal of 10 bases from V and 3 bases from J, the junction contained 9 bases not matched to a gene. The DNA for the CDR3 is TGTGCCACTCACCGGACAGGAGACTACGAGCAGTACTTC. Translation gives CATHRTGDYEQYF. The variable domain in full, completed from reference TRBV18 and TRBJ2-7, reads NAGVMQNPRHLVRRRGQEARLRCSPMKGHSHVYWYRQLPEEGLKFMVYLQKENIIDESGMPKERFSAEFPKEGPSILRIQQVVRGDSAAYFCATHRTGDYEQYFGPGTRLTVT.

The J gene is TRBJ1-2, the V gene TRBV18; D is undetermined. CDR1 is KGHSH, CDR2 LQKENI, per germline. The CDR3 runs to 13 residues. Trimming took off 3 bases at V and 8 bases at J, with 13 bases between the two ends. CDR3 region: CASSPEGVWGYTF. The CDR3 DNA reads as TGTGCCAGCTCACCCGAGGGAGTTTGGGGCTACACCTTC. The full variable domain, rest sourced from reference TRBV18 and TRBJ1-2, is NAGVMQNPRHLVRRRGQEARLRCSPMKGHSHVYWYRQLPEEGLKFMVYLQKENIIDESGMPKERFSAEFPKEGPSILRIQQVVRGDSAAYFCASSPEGVWGYTFGSGTRLTVV.

There are a few counts of this clone. The V call is TRBV6-6, the J call TRBJ1-5; a weak D match, TRBD1 (5 bases). This CDR3 comprises 15 residues. Germline values: CDR1 MNHNY, CDR2 SVGAGI (reference sequence). Trimming cost V 4 bases and J 2 bases, with 12 bases left between them. CDR3 region: CASSSDRVRNQPQHF. CDR3 sequence (DNA): TGTGCCAGCAGTTCAGACAGAGTCCGCAATCAGCCCCAGCATTTT.

V gene TRBV19 combines with J gene TRBJ1-2, with D hard to call. The V gene lost 6 bases and the J gene lost 5 bases, with 19 bases spanning the gap. The length of the CDR3 is 15 residues. The V gene's germline CDR1 is LNHDA and CDR2 SQIVND (reference sequence). The CDR3 reads CASSPATVKGYGYTF. The CDR3 nucleotides read TGTGCCAGTAGCCCCGCCACAGTAAAGGGTTATGGCTACACCTTC.

This chain links TRBV2 with TRBJ1-3; no clear D gene. V lost 6 bases, J lost 4 bases, and 16 bases lay in between. The CDR3 totals 15 residues. Germline loops: CDR1 SNHLY, CDR2 FYNNEI. CDR3 sequence (DNA): TGTGCCAGCAGCGCCGACTCCTTGGAAGGAAACACCATATATTTT. It yields the protein CASSADSLEGNTIYF.

This clone was counted between two and nine times. This rearrangement joins TRBV28 to TRBJ2-7; 8 bases align to TRBD1. Germline-derived CDR1 and CDR2 are MDHEN and SYDVKM. V lost 5 bases to trimming and J lost 7 bases; unmatched junction nucleotides: 10. CDR3 length: 14 residues. The DNA of the CDR3 is TGTGCCAGCAGTCCGGACGCAGGGGGCAAAGAGCAGTACTTC. Translated, it gives CASSPDAGGKEQYF.

V is TRBV5-1 and J is TRBJ2-5; TRBD2 might be the D (7 bases). This CDR3 is 14 amino acids long. The V gene's germline CDR1 is SGHRS and CDR2 YFSETQ. V dropped 2 bases and J dropped 5 bases, with 13 bases sitting between them. CDR3 nucleotide sequence: TGCGCCAGCAGCTTTGGGGGGGCTGGGGAGACCCAGTACTTC. Amino acid sequence: CASSFGGAGETQYF.

This clone was counted a few times. This chain links TRBV19 with TRBJ2-1; the match to TRBD1 covers 10 bases. There are 16 residues in the CDR3. The germline V gene has CDR1 LNHDA and CDR2 SQIVND (reference sequence). V shed 5 bases and J 6 bases; nucleotides not matched to a gene: 10. Here the CDR3 reads CASSPRSWTGGNEQFF. CDR3 sequence (DNA): TGTGCCAGTAGTCCGCGATCGTGGACAGGGGGCAATGAGCAGTTCTTC.

This clone was observed a handful of times. The chain couples TRBV18 to TRBJ2-3; no firm D call. CDR3 length: 14 amino acids. V lost 2 bases and J 6 bases, leaving 12 bases between the germline ends. Germline CDR1 and CDR2: KGHSH and LQKENI. The CDR3 protein is CASSPRAGRDTQYF. DNA for the CDR3: TGTGCCAGCTCACCAAGGGCAGGTCGGGATACGCAGTATTTT.

The J gene is TRBJ1-5, the V gene TRBV2; possible D gene TRBD1, 5 bases. The V and J ends lost 4 bases and 4 bases respectively, with 8 bases between them. The CDR3 totals 13 residues. Germline V gene lookup returns CDR1 SNHLY and CDR2 FYNNEI. CDR3 sequence reads: CASSVEGNQPQHF. CDR3 coding DNA: TGTGCCAGCAGTGTAGAGGGGAATCAGCCCCAGCATTTT.

This clone has a handful of counts. The chain uses TRBV7-3 and TRBJ1-1; unclear D gene. Trimming cost V 5 bases and J 1 base, with 8 bases left between them. In germline, CDR1 is SGHTA, CDR2 FQGTGA. This CDR3 is built from 13 residues. The CDR3 protein is CASSPTSNTEAFF. In DNA, the CDR3 is TGTGCCAGCAGCCCTACATCGAACACTGAAGCTTTCTTT.